These T cell receptor beta chains were read from a single sample in a study of T cells in Graves' hyperthyroidism and ophthalmopathy. TCRdb analysed the multiplex PCR reads with MiXCR anew, one entry per CDR3 protein. The sample consists of about 480,000 distinct CDR3 sequences, less than 25% of them appearing once. Sequences were obtained from blood. These receptors were collected from a woman aged 70 to 79 with Graves' ophthalmopathy. CDR3s include the opening cysteine and the closing phenylalanine or tryptophan. The D gene is left open where the match is weak. The listing skips clone size in some rows; elsewhere it reads once, few, many or a size class.

V gene,J gene,D gene,clone size,CDR3 DNA,CDR3 protein
TRBV6-1,TRBJ2-7,.,.,TGTGCCAGCAGAGCTAGCATCGGCGAGCAGTACTTC,CASRASIGEQYF
TRBV11-1,TRBJ2-3,.,.,TGTGCCAGCAGCTTACCCCCGTGGGCGGGACGCACAGATACGCAGTATTTT,CASSLPPWAGRTDTQYF
TRBV12-3/TRBV12-4,TRBJ2-7,TRBD2,many,TGTGCCAGCACTCGGGGGGGGGCTAATCCCTACGAGCAGTACTTC,CASTRGGANPYEQYF
TRBV7-9,TRBJ1-1,.,few,TGTGCCAGCAGCTTAGCGCTTGGGGAGACTGAAGCTTTCTTT,CASSLALGETEAFF
TRBV18,TRBJ2-7,TRBD2,few,TGTGCCAGCTCAAAGACTAGCGGGAGTGTATACGAGCAGTACTTC,CASSKTSGSVYEQYF
TRBV6-1,TRBJ2-5,.,.,TGTGCCAGCAGCCAATGGGCTGGAGAGACCCAGTACTTC,CASSQWAGETQYF
TRBV6-1,TRBJ2-2,TRBD2,.,TGTGCCAGCACCACGGGGCTAGCGGGAACCGGGGAGCTGTTTTTT,CASTTGLAGTGELFF
TRBV24-1,TRBJ1-2,.,.,TGTGCCACCAGTGATTCCGACAGGCTTTATGGCTACACCTTC,CATSDSDRLYGYTF
TRBV11-2,TRBJ2-7,.,few,TGTGCCAGCAGCTTAATCAGGGGACCCTACGAGCAGTACTTC,CASSLIRGPYEQYF
TRBV3-1,TRBJ2-3,.,few,TGTGCCAGCAGCCACACCGGACTAATAGATACGCAGTATTTT,CASSHTGLIDTQYF
TRBV3-1,TRBJ1-2,TRBD1,.,TGTGCCAGCAGCTTGGGACAGGGCGATGACACCTTC,CASSLGQGDDTF
TRBV19,TRBJ1-5,.,.,TGTGCCAGTAGTCCTGACCCCAGGAGGAGCAATCAGCCCCAGCATTTT,CASSPDPRRSNQPQHF
TRBV28,TRBJ2-4,.,few,TGTGCCACCAAGGACTTCAAAAACATTCAGTACTTC,CATKDFKNIQYF
TRBV2,TRBJ1-1,.,.,TGTGCCAGCAGCTTGGCAGGGTTAAGGACTGAAGCTTTCTTT,CASSLAGLRTEAFF
TRBV11-2,TRBJ2-7,.,many,TGTGCCAGCAGCTTAGACAGATTATCCGCCGAGCAGTACTTC,CASSLDRLSAEQYF
TRBV15,TRBJ2-1,.,.,TGTGCCACCAGCAGAGCCGCGGGCTCCTACAATGAGCAGTTCTTC,CATSRAAGSYNEQFF
TRBV9,TRBJ1-1,TRBD1,.,TGTGCCAGCACCCGGACAGGGGACAACACTGAAGCTTTCTTT,CASTRTGDNTEAFF
TRBV20-1,TRBJ2-1,.,many,TGCAGTGCTAGGTACGGATACAATGAGCAGTTCTTC,CSARYGYNEQFF
TRBV27,TRBJ2-3,.,.,TGTGCCAGCAGCGTTTTTTTTATCACAGATACGCAGTATTTT,CASSVFFITDTQYF
TRBV5-1,TRBJ2-1,TRBD1,few,TGCGCCAGCAGCATTCTTTCCGGGACAGGGGTCGATGAGCAGTTCTTC,CASSILSGTGVDEQFF
TRBV28,TRBJ2-7,.,.,TGTGCCAGCAGTAATTCCTACACGAACCCCTACGAGCAGTACTTC,CASSNSYTNPYEQYF
TRBV24-1,TRBJ2-3,.,.,TGTGCCACCAGTGATGCCGGGACTAGCACAGATACGCAGTATTTT,CATSDAGTSTDTQYF
TRBV15,TRBJ2-1,.,few,TGTGCCACCAGCAGTAGCCGACAGGTTTCCTACAATGAGCAGTTCTTC,CATSSSRQVSYNEQFF
TRBV5-1,TRBJ2-7,TRBD2,few,TGCGCCAGCAGCCCGGGCGGGAGTTCAGGTTCCTACGAGCAGTACTTC,CASSPGGSSGSYEQYF
TRBV29-1,TRBJ1-1,.,.,TGCAGCGGCGAGACAGTGAACACTGAAGCTTTCTTT,CSGETVNTEAFF
TRBV3-1,TRBJ2-1,TRBD2,few,TGTGCCAGCAGCCAAGTGAGCGGGAGTCCCTACAATGAGCAGTTCTTC,CASSQVSGSPYNEQFF
TRBV28,TRBJ1-2,.,.,TGTGCCAACACCAGCCCCCCGGGGGCCGATGCATATGGCTACACCTTC,CANTSPPGADAYGYTF
TRBV20-1,TRBJ2-2,.,.,TGCAGTGCTAGTCTGGGAGGGGGCGCCACCGGGGAGCTGTTTTTT,CSASLGGGATGELFF
TRBV28,TRBJ1-2,.,many,TGTGCCAGCAGTCTATCTTACAACTATGGCTACACCTTC,CASSLSYNYGYTF
TRBV20-1,TRBJ2-1,TRBD2,few,TGCAGTGCTAGAGATCTAGCAGGACTAGCGGGTACCGGCTCCTACAATGAGCAGTTCTTC,CSARDLAGLAGTGSYNEQFF
TRBV28,TRBJ2-1,.,.,TGTGCCAGCAGTTTTAGTCAGGGGACCTCCTACAATGAGCAGTTCTTC,CASSFSQGTSYNEQFF
TRBV28,TRBJ1-2,TRBD1,many,TGTGCCAGCAGGTCCGGGACAGACTATGGCTACACCTTC,CASRSGTDYGYTF
TRBV6-1,TRBJ1-3,.,many,TGTGCCAGCAGTGAAGCGCTGACGGCCTCTGGAAACACCATATATTTT,CASSEALTASGNTIYF
TRBV7-9,TRBJ2-1,TRBD2,.,TGTGCCAGCGGATGGACGGGAGGGCAGAATGAGCAGTTCTTC,CASGWTGGQNEQFF
TRBV11-2,TRBJ2-1,TRBD2,many,TGTGCCAGCAGCCCTTTTCTAGCGGGAGGCCGCAATGAGCAGTTCTTC,CASSPFLAGGRNEQFF
TRBV5-1,TRBJ2-3,.,many,TGCGCCAGCAGCCAAGTCTCCGGCACAGATACGCAGTATTTT,CASSQVSGTDTQYF
TRBV30,TRBJ2-7,.,.,TGTGCCTGGAGTCAAGGGAAGACCAAGCGCTTTGACTACGAGCAGTACTTC,CAWSQGKTKRFDYEQYF
TRBV6-2/TRBV6-3,TRBJ1-1,TRBD1,.,TGTGCCAGCAGTTACTCGGTGCAGACAGGGGGCACTGAAGCTTTCTTT,CASSYSVQTGGTEAFF
TRBV4-1,TRBJ1-5,TRBD1,.,TGCGCCAGCAGCCAAAACACCCCTAAGGACAGGGTGAATCAGCCCCAGCATTTT,CASSQNTPKDRVNQPQHF
TRBV20-1,TRBJ2-1,.,once,TGCAGTGCTAGCGGGAGTAGTAACAATGAGCAGTTCTTC,CSASGSSNNEQFF
TRBV28,TRBJ1-2,.,.,TGTGCCAGCAGTTCCGGTGGCGGGCGAGGGTATGGCTACACCTTC,CASSSGGGRGYGYTF
TRBV20-1,TRBJ2-3,.,few,TGCAGTGCTTCCTATTACGACCGGACGGATACGCAGTATTTT,CSASYYDRTDTQYF
TRBV7-9,TRBJ2-2,.,.,TGTGCCAGCGGCAATCTTCAGAACACCGGGGAGCTGTTTTTT,CASGNLQNTGELFF
TRBV5-4,TRBJ2-3,.,few,TGTGCCTTCAGGCGGCCCACTAGCACAGATACGCAGTATTTT,CAFRRPTSTDTQYF
TRBV20-1,TRBJ1-4,.,.,TGCAGTGCTAGAGTAGGCTTCGAGGTGGAAAAACTGTTTTTT,CSARVGFEVEKLFF